This T cell receptor beta chain was observed in a study of blood T cell repertoires in COVID-19 (dated by TCRdb to 2018 to 2021). About the full investigation: Collaborator samples came from the United States, Italy and Spain and covered acute and convalescent phases of COVID-19. The material from the prospective study consisted of cDNA or gDNA derived from T cells, B-cell-depleted T cells, or PBMCs. Subjects who had been exposed to COVID-19, were actively infected with it, or had recovered from it provided the deeply sampled blood TCRbeta repertoires that made up the dataset. A freely available public database, intended as a resource for researchers studying the immune response to SARS-CoV-2, is where the repertoires were released. Samples were obtained from the ongoing ImmuneRACE study (first 160 participants) and from 1,254 subjects provided by 6 global collaborators. Nearly every sample came with metadata listing a de-identified subject ID, COVID-19 status, age in years and sex. HLA class I and class II types, where available, came from metadata supplied by the sample provider rather than from assay-based typing. Overall study outcomes, separate from this receptor: Clinical and demographic metadata were provided uncurated, with the amount varying by source and participant.

Remarks on this clone: Its target antigen remains unknown. Base-call qualities are not available, and no considerably larger clone is one nucleotide away.

The collaborating institutions used their own protocols to collect whole blood in K2EDTA tubes. For TCRbeta analysis, collaborators shipped samples in one of three forms: frozen whole blood, isolated PBMCs, or DNA extracted from either of those sample types. The V and J ends are trimmed by 6 bases and 0 bases, leaving 5 bases between them. Via the germline V gene, CDR1 is MDHEN and CDR2 SYDVKM. From the cysteine up to the phenylalanine, the CDR3 has a length of 13 residues. The read is trimmed to its CDR3 DNA, 39 bases read in frame from base 1. TCRbeta CDR3 regions were amplified from genomic DNA by means of the immunoSEQ Assay, a bias-controlled multiplex PCR. The paper's processing steps were these. Within the assay, amplification of reference gene primers was used to estimate how many nucleated cells each sample contained. To quantify the absolute abundance of each unique TCRbeta CDR3 rearrangement, sequence reads were collapsed and filtered. For each sample, productive Simpson clonality was calculated as the square root of Simpson's diversity index over productive rearrangements. This is the immuneACCESS table as TCRdb keeps it, with only in-frame sequences that have V and J called. A part of the clones is gone; compared with another copy, unresolved V genes explain less than half, and the rest is unexplained. The DNA was the basis for D and trimming; V, J and clone size are from that table. A total of roughly 190,000 clones appear in this sample, roughly 90% of them only once. The ten largest make up approximately 0.48% of the sample.

Sequences were obtained from peripheral blood. The sequence was collected from a man aged 50-60 years with acute or convalescent COVID-19. The chain is assembled from TRBV28 and TRBJ1-4; confidence is insufficient to name the D gene. The DNA sequence is given as TGTGCCAGCAGCGGGACAACTAATGAAAAACTGTTTTTT. Its translation reads: CASSGTTNEKLFF.